The 16 T cell receptor beta chains below come from one sample, sequenced in a study of blood T cell repertoires in COVID-19. Method: immunoSEQ multiplex PCR; TCRdb's copy keeps in-frame clones and lacks some. The sample contains about 380,000 clones, 87% of which appear only once. The source material was PBMCs or T cells enriched from blood (not recorded which). The receptors come from a man aged 30-40 years who had recovered from COVID-19.

This sequence joins TRBV4-1 and TRBJ2-1, with 10 bases lining up with TRBD1. Trimming cost V 4 bases and J 6 bases; bases outside gene matches: 6. CDR3 size: 15 residues. Germline values: CDR1 MGHRA, CDR2 YSYEKL. CDR3 DNA sequence: TGCGCCAGCAGCCGCGGACAGGGGGGTGGCAATGAGCAGTTCTTC. Its translation: CASSRGQGGGNEQFF.

J is TRBJ1-2 and V is TRBV29-1; a weak D match, TRBD1 (6 bases). V lost 5 bases to trimming and J lost 7 bases, with 14 bases between them. There are 12 residues in the CDR3. Germline V CDR1 and CDR2: SQVTM, ANQGSEA. The CDR3 sequence is CSVPDARGGYTF. CDR3 nucleotides: TGCAGCGTTCCTGACGCCAGGGGTGGCTACACCTTC.

The gene calls are TRBV6-5 and TRBJ2-7; a possible D gene is TRBD1 (6 bases). The CDR3 contains 12 residues. Trimming took 7 bases from V and 4 from J, leaving 11 bases between them. Germline V gene sequence: CDR1 MNHEY, CDR2 SVGAGI. The CDR3 is CASMTGVYEQYF. In nucleotides, the CDR3 is TGTGCCAGCATGACAGGAGTATACGAGCAGTACTTC.

The rearrangement joins TRBV6-5 to TRBJ1-3; possibly TRBD1 for D (6 bases). The germline CDR1 and CDR2 sequences are MNHEY and SVGAGI. V gave up 4 bases and J gave up 3 bases, with 16 bases separating them. The CDR3 has 16 amino acids. CDR3 residues: CASSFGAGGLGNTIYF. CDR3 DNA: TGTGCCAGCAGTTTCGGGGCGGGGGGCCTTGGAAACACCATATATTTT.

J is TRBJ1-5 and V is TRBV7-6, with a possible D match to TRBD1 (6 bases). The V end was cut by 0 bases, the J end by 0 bases, with 12 bases between. The CDR3 runs 17 residues. CDR1 is SGHVS and CDR2 is FNYEAQ in the germline V gene. CDR3 residues: CASSLAAGVNSNQPQHF. CDR3 sequence (DNA): TGTGCCAGCAGCTTAGCTGCAGGGGTTAATAGCAATCAGCCCCAGCATTTT.

V is TRBV5-4 and J is TRBJ1-2; no clear D gene. Germline V gene data show CDR1 as SGHNT and CDR2 as YYREEE (reference sequence). V lost 4 bases, J lost 2 bases, and 15 bases lay in between. The CDR3 contains 15 residues. The chain's CDR3 is CASSPPGTVNYGYTF. In DNA form, the CDR3 reads TGTGCCAGCAGCCCTCCCGGTACGGTAAACTATGGCTACACCTTC. The whole variable domain, remainder taken from reference TRBV5-4 and TRBJ1-2, is ETGVTQSPTHLIKTRGQQVTLRCSSQSGHNTVSWYQQALGQGPQFIFQYYREEENGRGNFPPRFSGLQFPNYSSELNVNALELDDSALYLCASSPPGTVNYGYTFGSGTRLTVV.

The J gene is TRBJ2-5, the V gene TRBV3-1 (or the pseudogene TRBV3-2); D gene ambiguous. The V and J ends lost 2 bases and 5 bases respectively, with 6 bases between them. Germline assignment: CDR1 LGHDT and CDR2 YNNKEL (reference sequence). This CDR3 is 12 amino acids long. CDR3 DNA: TGTGCCAGCAGCCAATACGAGGAGACCCAGTACTTC. This encodes CASSQYEETQYF.

The rearrangement links TRBV18 to TRBJ2-2, with D hard to call. Trimming took off 2 bases at V and 0 bases at J, with 7 bases between the two ends. The CDR3 totals 15 residues. CDR1 is KGHSH and CDR2 is LQKENI in the germline V gene. The CDR3 DNA follows: TGTGCCAGCTCACCAGCGCCCTCGAACACCGGGGAGCTGTTTTTT. Translation: CASSPAPSNTGELFF. Using reference TRBV18 and TRBJ2-2 for the parts outside the CDR3, the full variable domain is NAGVMQNPRHLVRRRGQEARLRCSPMKGHSHVYWYRQLPEEGLKFMVYLQKENIIDESGMPKERFSAEFPKEGPSILRIQQVVRGDSAAYFCASSPAPSNTGELFFGEGSRLTVL.

This rearrangement joins TRBV4-3 to TRBJ2-1; tentative D call: TRBD1 (6 bases). V dropped 2 bases and J dropped 3 bases, with 11 bases sitting between them. Germline assignment: CDR1 LGHNA and CDR2 YSLEER. The CDR3 is made up of 15 amino acids. In DNA, the CDR3 is TGCGCCAGCAGCCAAACGGGACACAACTACAATGAGCAGTTCTTC. This gives the protein CASSQTGHNYNEQFF.

This chain uses TRBV6-4 with TRBJ1-1; no clear D. V lost 4 bases, J lost 0 bases, and 6 bases lay in between. CDR1 is MRHNA and CDR2 is SNTAGT in the germline V gene. This CDR3 comprises 13 residues. The CDR3 is CASSAKLNTEAFF. In nucleotides, the CDR3 is TGTGCCAGCAGTGCTAAATTGAACACTGAAGCTTTCTTT.

The V and J genes are TRBV6-5 and TRBJ1-1; D is perhaps TRBD1 (6 bases). V was pared by 6 bases and J by 7 bases, with 15 bases between. Germline values: CDR1 MNHEY, CDR2 SVGAGI. The CDR3 runs 13 residues. CDR3 sequence: CASSKGQVFEAFF. Written as DNA, the CDR3 is TGTGCCAGCAGCAAGGGACAAGTATTTGAAGCTTTCTTT.

The J gene is TRBJ1-3, the V gene TRBV5-1; the D is unclear. The germline V gene has CDR1 SGHRS and CDR2 YFSETQ. V was pared by 4 bases and J by 0 bases, with 11 bases between. This CDR3 comprises 15 residues. The CDR3 is CASSAAPSSGNTIYF. CDR3 bases: TGCGCCAGCAGCGCGGCGCCAAGCTCTGGAAACACCATATATTTT. Complete variable domain (other parts from reference TRBV5-1 and TRBJ1-3): KAGVTQTPRYLIKTRGQQVTLSCSPISGHRSVSWYQQTPGQGLQFLFEYFSETQRNKGNFPGRFSGRQFSNSRSEMNVSTLELGDSALYLCASSAAPSSGNTIYFGEGSWLTVV.

The CDR3 loop reads CASSTGPSGGYTF. The CDR3 region has the DNA TGTGCCAGCAGCACTGGTCCTTCGGGAGGCTACACCTTC. This chain joins TRBV21-1 and TRBJ1-2. TRBV21-1 is recorded as a pseudogene. The CDR3 is 13 amino acids.

The chain has TRBV10-3 and TRBJ1-5; 9 bases are a match to TRBD1. Germline CDR1 ENHRY, CDR2 SYGVKD. This CDR3 is 13 amino acids long. V gave up 10 bases and J gave up 7 bases; unmatched junction bases: 8. This CDR3 reads CATADRGNQPQHF. The CDR3 region has the DNA TGTGCCACGGCGGACAGGGGTAACCAGCCCCAGCATTTT.

The V gene is TRBV7-2, the J gene TRBJ1-2, with D possibly TRBD1 on 5 matching bases. Trimming removed 5 bases at V and 3 bases at J, with 10 bases between. The CDR3 contains 13 residues. Germline-derived CDR1 and CDR2 are SGHTA and FQGNSA. Here the CDR3 DNA reads TGTGCCAGCAGCAGAGGCAGGGACTATGGCTACACCTTC. Translating it yields CASSRGRDYGYTF. Full variable domain (missing parts from reference TRBV7-2 and TRBJ1-2): GAGVSQSPSNKVTEKGKDVELRCDPISGHTALYWYRQSLGQGLEFLIYFQGNSAPDKSGLPSDRFSAERTGGSVSTLTIQRTQQEDSAVYLCASSRGRDYGYTFGSGTRLTVV.

The chain is built from TRBV4-1 and TRBJ2-1; D is possibly TRBD1 (6 bases). Trimming removed 3 bases from V and 3 bases from J, with 18 bases in between. Germline-derived CDR1 and CDR2 are MGHRA and YSYEKL. This CDR3 is built from 17 residues. CDR3 DNA sequence: TGCGCCAGCAGCCACGTCACCGGGACATCCTTCTACAATGAGCAGTTCTTC. As protein: CASSHVTGTSFYNEQFF.